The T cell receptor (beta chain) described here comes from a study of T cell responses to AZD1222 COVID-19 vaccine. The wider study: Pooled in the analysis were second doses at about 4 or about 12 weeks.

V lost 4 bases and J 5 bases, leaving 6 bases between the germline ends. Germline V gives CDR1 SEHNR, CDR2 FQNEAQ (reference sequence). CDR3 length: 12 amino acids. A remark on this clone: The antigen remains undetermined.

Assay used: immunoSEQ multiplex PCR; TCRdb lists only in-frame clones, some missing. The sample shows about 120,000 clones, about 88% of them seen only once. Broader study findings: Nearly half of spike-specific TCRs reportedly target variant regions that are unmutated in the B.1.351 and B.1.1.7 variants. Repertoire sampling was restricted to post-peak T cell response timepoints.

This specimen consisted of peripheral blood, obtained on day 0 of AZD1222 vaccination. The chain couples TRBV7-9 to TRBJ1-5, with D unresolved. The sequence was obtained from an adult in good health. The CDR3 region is CASSSRDQPQHF. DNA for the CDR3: TGTGCCAGCAGCTCAAGAGATCAGCCCCAGCATTTT.